The present T cell receptor beta chain was sequenced within a study of CD8+ T cells in alopecia areata. After isolation, RNA underwent reverse transcription to generate cDNA as the sequencing template. Generated by immunoSEQ multiplex PCR, the TCRdb table keeps only in-frame clones and is missing some. This table holds roughly 140,000 clones, approximately 65% found once. The CDR3 consists of 16 residues. V lost 2 bases and J lost 4; bases outside the gene matches: 7. Germline CDR1 reads SGHTA; CDR2 reads FQGNSA. Findings and caveats of the study: TCR sharing across patients was less clear than in mice, possibly HLA-related. Sequence data from scalp samples additionally include resident alphabeta T cells of normal skin.

This clone has just a few counts. Its antigen remains unidentified. The source is a human donor in good health. Sequencing used CD8+ T cells sorted from blood. The genes are TRBV7-2 and TRBJ2-5, with 10 bases fitting TRBD2. Here the CDR3 reads CASSLRAGGPGETQYF. The CDR3 nucleotides read TGTGCCAGCAGCTTACGAGCGGGAGGGCCTGGAGAGACCCAGTACTTC.